The 21 T cell receptor beta chains given below trace back to one sample, sequenced in a study of blood T cell repertoires in COVID-19. Repertoires were generated with immunoSEQ multiplex PCR, while TCRdb's copy carries only in-frame clones and drops some. The data contain a few hundred thousand clones, about 88% of them singletons. Sequenced input: peripheral blood. The receptors shown here come from a man in his fifties with COVID-19, enrolled during active disease.

This clone appeared a few times. V is TRBV7-2 and J is TRBJ1-3; D gene uncertain. CDR1 is SGHTA, CDR2 FQGNSA, per germline. The CDR3 runs 15 residues. Between the trimmed V and J ends, which lost 1 base and 0 bases, there was a span of 7 bases. CDR3 nucleotides: TGTGCCAGCAGCTTAGGACAATTCTCTGGAAACACCATATATTTT. It yields the protein CASSLGQFSGNTIYF.

There are a few counts of this clone. The chain employs TRBV18 and TRBJ2-2, with a tentative D call TRBD2 (6 bases). The CDR3 has 12 residues. From germline, CDR1 is KGHSH and CDR2 LQKENI. The V gene lost 8 bases and the J gene lost 10 bases, with 14 bases spanning the gap. The CDR3 nucleotides are TGTGCCAGCGCCCGGGGACTGCCGGAGCTGTTTTTT. It specifies CASARGLPELFF.

This chain uses TRBV12-5 with TRBJ2-2, with D perhaps matching TRBD1 (6 bases). CDR3 length equals 16 residues. Germline lookup yields CDR1 LGHNT and CDR2 FRNRAP. The V end was cut by 0 bases, the J end by 4 bases, with 12 bases between. CDR3 bases: TGTGCTAGTGGTTTGGTACATGGACAGACCACCGGGGAGCTGTTTTTT. It translates to CASGLVHGQTTGELFF.

The chain couples TRBV5-5 to TRBJ2-7; D remains unclear. This CDR3 is built from 13 residues. V was pared by 0 bases and J by 2 bases, with 6 bases between. Germline CDR1 reads SGHKS; CDR2 reads YYEKEE (reference sequence). The CDR3 region is CASSLGYTYEQYF. For the CDR3, the DNA is TGTGCCAGCAGCTTGGGGTACACCTACGAGCAGTACTTC.

This chain uses TRBV5-1 with TRBJ2-5, with D maybe TRBD2 (6 bases). The CDR3 is 15 amino acids. Trimming pared 1 base from V and 2 bases from J, leaving 12 bases between. The V gene's germline CDR1 is SGHRS and CDR2 YFSETQ. CDR3 in amino acids: CASSLLAGKQETQYF. The CDR3 region has the DNA TGCGCCAGCAGCTTGTTGGCGGGGAAACAAGAGACCCAGTACTTC.

This clone was seen only a few times. The CDR3 region is CASSLRRGTESNEQYF. In nucleotides, the CDR3 is TGTGCCAGCAGCTTAAGGCGCGGGACAGAAAGCAACGAGCAGTACTTC. The chain has TRBV5-5 and TRBJ2-7, with D possibly being TRBD1 (7 bases). In germline, CDR1 is SGHKS, CDR2 YYEKEE (reference sequence). The CDR3 length is 16 residues. V was trimmed by 2 bases and J by 5 bases, leaving 20 bases between them.

V usage is TRBV7-9 and J usage is TRBJ2-5; 7 bases line up with TRBD1. V lost 2 bases to trimming and J lost 3 bases; unmatched junction nucleotides: 3. The CDR3 runs 14 residues. Germline V gene data show CDR1 as SEHNR and CDR2 as FQNEAQ (reference sequence). The CDR3 sequence: CASSLPGQKETQYF. For the CDR3, the DNA is TGTGCCAGCAGCTTACCGGGACAGAAAGAGACCCAGTACTTC. Full variable domain (remainder filled in from reference TRBV7-9 and TRBJ2-5): DTGVSQNPRHKITKRGQNVTFRCDPISEHNRLYWYRQTLGQGPEFLTYFQNEAQLEKSRLLSDRFSAERPKGSFSTLEIQRTEQGDSAMYLCASSLPGQKETQYFGPGTRLLVL.

The rearrangement links TRBV6-6 to TRBJ1-4, with 10 bases matching TRBD1. V dropped 2 bases and J dropped 6; count of bases not matched to a gene: 0. From germline, CDR1 is MNHNY and CDR2 SVGAGI (reference sequence). This CDR3 region has 14 residues. CDR3 sequence reads: CASSYGTGDEKLFF. CDR3 coding DNA: TGTGCCAGCAGTTACGGGACAGGGGATGAAAAACTGTTTTTT.

The rearrangement joins TRBV6-1 to TRBJ1-4; D is possibly TRBD1 (5 bases). The CDR3 extends over 14 amino acids. The ends were cut back, 11 bases at V and 5 bases at J, with 18 bases in the middle. From germline, CDR1 is MNHNS and CDR2 SASEGT. CDR3 protein: CAAARGSLNEKLFF. As DNA, the CDR3 is TGTGCCGCGGCCCGGGGGTCTTTGAATGAAAAACTGTTTTTT.

J is TRBJ1-1 and V is TRBV12-3 or TRBV12-4; maybe TRBD1 (6 bases). The CDR3 length is 13 residues. V was clipped by 8 bases and J by 4 bases, with 14 bases between them. CDR3: CASGITGSTEAFF. The CDR3 coding sequence is TGTGCCAGCGGTATAACAGGGTCCACTGAAGCTTTCTTT.

The V and J genes are TRBV5-6 and TRBJ2-3; D is uncertain. There are 14 residues in the CDR3. Germline CDR1 and CDR2: SGHDT and YYEEEE. With 4 bases removed from V and 0 bases from J, the gap between germline ends came to 9 bases. This chain's CDR3 is CASSVPFSTDTQYF. CDR3 DNA: TGTGCCAGCAGCGTTCCATTTAGCACAGATACGCAGTATTTT.

The CDR3 region has the DNA TGCGCCAGCAGCCCCGACGGCAGGGGATTTACTGAAGCTTTCTTT. This translates into CASSPDGRGFTEAFF. This chain links TRBV5-1 with TRBJ1-1, with D maybe TRBD1 (6 bases). Trimming left V 4 bases short and J 5 bases short, with 18 bases between. This CDR3 is built from 15 residues. Germline V gene data show CDR1 as SGHRS and CDR2 as YFSETQ.

V is TRBV6-1 and J is TRBJ1-3; 9 positions agree with TRBD1. The CDR3 is 15 residues long. Trimming removed 8 bases from V and 1 base from J; junction bases left unmatched: 6. Germline CDR1 is MNHNS and CDR2 is SASEGT. The chain's CDR3 is CASGNRGQSGNTIYF. The CDR3 DNA reads as TGTGCCAGCGGAAACAGGGGGCAGTCTGGAAACACCATATATTTT.

This chain links TRBV19 with TRBJ1-4; D not certain. Germline V gives CDR1 LNHDA, CDR2 SQIVND (reference sequence). CDR3 size: 13 residues. The V end was cut by 7 bases, the J end by 3 bases, with 9 bases between. The CDR3 DNA reads as TGTGCCAGTACGCGGGGTTCTAATGAAAAACTGTTTTTT. Amino acid sequence: CASTRGSNEKLFF. The full variable domain, with the rest looked up from reference TRBV19 and TRBJ1-4, is DGGITQSPKYLFRKEGQNVTLSCEQNLNHDAMYWYRQDPGQGLRLIYYSQIVNDFQKGDIAEGYSVSREKKESFPLTVTSAQKNPTAFYLCASTRGSNEKLFFGSGTQLSVL.

This clone has only a few counts. The chain has TRBV14 and TRBJ1-2, with D tentatively TRBD1 (5 bases). Trimming took off 0 bases at V and 6 bases at J, with 17 bases between the two ends. Per germline, CDR1 SGHDN and CDR2 FVKESK. The CDR3 extends over 16 amino acids. In DNA, the CDR3 is TGTGCCAGCAGCCAAGATTCTTTGGGGGGAGTAGATGGCTACACCTTC. The encoded protein is CASSQDSLGGVDGYTF.

This clone was observed once. The chain carries TRBV6-9 and TRBJ1-5; D is perhaps TRBD1 (5 bases). The V gene lost 8 bases and the J gene lost 6 bases, with 14 bases spanning the gap. The CDR3 loop spans 13 amino acids. Germline V gene data show CDR1 as MNHGY and CDR2 as SVAAGI. The DNA for the CDR3 is TGTGCCAGCTACGACAGAGAAAGTCAGCCCCAGCATTTT. This sequence encodes CASYDRESQPQHF.

The CDR3 coding sequence is TGTGCCATCAGTGAGTCGATTTCTAGCGGGGGGACCCCCATTGGGACAGATACGCAGTATTTT. As protein: CAISESISSGGTPIGTDTQYF. The chain has TRBV10-3 and TRBJ2-3, with TRBD2 matching 11 bases. V gave up 0 bases and J gave up 3 bases; unmatched junction bases: 17. This CDR3 region has 21 residues. CDR1 ENHRY and CDR2 SYGVKD come from the germline V gene.

This chain links TRBV11-3 with TRBJ1-2; a possible D gene is TRBD1 (5 bases). Germline CDR1 reads SGHNT; CDR2 reads YENEEA. The V end was cut by 2 bases, the J end by 5 bases, with 9 bases between. This CDR3 spans 13 amino acids. In nucleotides, the CDR3 is TGTGCCAGCAGCTTAAGACAGACGTATGGCTACACCTTC. The encoded protein is CASSLRQTYGYTF.

CDR3 DNA sequence: TGTGCCAGCAGCCTCGGCACAGGGGGCTATCAGCCCCAGCATTTT. This codes for CASSLGTGGYQPQHF. The chain joins TRBV7-2 to TRBJ1-5; 9 bases fit TRBD1. CDR3 length: 15 amino acids. V lost 5 bases to trimming and J lost 5 bases; unmatched junction nucleotides: 7. CDR1 and CDR2 (germline): SGHTA, FQGNSA.

J is TRBJ2-2 and V is TRBV19, with 11 bases matching TRBD1. There are 17 residues in the CDR3. Germline lookup yields CDR1 LNHDA and CDR2 SQIVND (reference sequence). Losses at the gene ends were 2 bases for V and 4 bases for J; bases not matched to a gene: 6. The CDR3 DNA reads as TGTGCCAGTAGTATAAGGGGACAGGGGGTGCTCACCGGGGAGCTGTTTTTT. Encoded protein: CASSIRGQGVLTGELFF.

CDR3 region: CASSKGQGPTSNQPQHF. The CDR3 DNA is TGTGCCAGTAGTAAGGGACAGGGACCGACTAGCAATCAGCCCCAGCATTTT. The chain links TRBV19 to TRBJ1-5; 9 bases align to TRBD1. J was trimmed by 0 bases and V by 4 bases; bases with no gene match: 7. The V gene's germline CDR1 is LNHDA and CDR2 SQIVND (reference sequence). The CDR3 has 17 residues. The full variable domain, with the rest looked up from reference TRBV19 and TRBJ1-5, is DGGITQSPKYLFRKEGQNVTLSCEQNLNHDAMYWYRQDPGQGLRLIYYSQIVNDFQKGDIAEGYSVSREKKESFPLTVTSAQKNPTAFYLCASSKGQGPTSNQPQHFGDGTRLSIL.